The sequence of this T cell receptor (beta chain) was determined in a study of identical twins. Template switching (which added a universal primer site) was used, and cDNA carried unique molecular identifiers. From the 5' RACE reads, TCRdb called clonotypes with MiXCR, one entry per CDR3 protein. This sample has about 690,000 distinct CDR3 sequences, with 21% found just once. This CDR3 is 14 amino acids long. CDR1 is LGHDT and CDR2 is YNNKEL in the germline V gene (reference sequence). V lost 3 bases and J lost 7, with 12 bases in between. In its sample, this clonotype was seen a few times. This sample also appeared in a second study, on T cells expressing NK-cell markers. That source adds: An anti-gamma-delta TCR antibody confined sorting to alpha-beta TCR T cells across several of the experiments.

The rearrangement links TRBV3-1 to TRBJ2-2; TRBD2 might be the D (6 bases). The receptor comes from a woman aged 18-29 years in good health. Sequenced sample: PBMCs. CDR3 DNA: TGTGCCAGCAGCCACGCGGGATATGGCGGGGAGCTGTTTTTT. Translated: CASSHAGYGGELFF.